The rows below give T cell receptor beta chains drawn from one sample of a study of T-cell reconstitution after alpha-beta-depleted transplantation in children. TCRdb itself ran the PCR reads through MiXCR, one entry per CDR3 protein. The table lists hundreds of thousands of distinct CDR3 sequences, approximately 10% of them singletons. The sample was PBMCs from the stem cell graft donor, taken from the stem cell graft. These receptors all stem from a human donor who donated a stem cell graft to a child with acute myeloid leukemia. CDR3s include the opening cysteine and the closing phenylalanine or tryptophan. A D gene is named only where the DNA matches it firmly. Clone size, where shown, is once, few, many, or a class for clones that have expanded.

. TRBJ2-7 TRBV5-1 TRBD1 17 TGCGCCAGCAGCTTGGGAATCCGGGACAGGGGGTTTGGCGAGCAGTACTTC CASSLGIRDRGFGEQYF
many TRBJ2-4 TRBV10-3 . 16 TGTGCCATCAGTGAGTCGGGAAACCTAGCCAAAAACATTCAGTACTTC CAISESGNLAKNIQYF
few TRBJ2-1 TRBV20-1 . 15 TGCAGTGCTAGAGATCTCGGGGGTTCCTACAATGAGCAGTTCTTC CSARDLGGSYNEQFF
many TRBJ2-2 TRBV11-2 . 13 TGTGCCAGCAGCTTAGATCTGCTCGGGGAGCTGTTTTTT CASSLDLLGELFF
. TRBJ1-1 TRBV20-1 TRBD1 17 TGCAGTGCTAGAGATCTCGGGTCAGGGACAGTGAACACTGAAGCTTTCTTT CSARDLGSGTVNTEAFF
many TRBJ2-3 TRBV5-5 . 14 TGTGCCAGCAGCTTGCTAGCGCTCACAGATACGCAGTATTTT CASSLLALTDTQYF
many TRBJ2-5 TRBV7-9 . 12 TGTGCCAGCTCCTTCCGCGAGGAGACCCAGTACTTC CASSFREETQYF
. TRBJ2-4 TRBV11-2 TRBD2 18 TGTGCCAGCAGCCCCGGGACTAGCGGGAGAGTGACCAAAAACATTCAGTACTTC CASSPGTSGRVTKNIQYF
. TRBJ2-7 TRBV12-3/TRBV12-4 . 14 TGTGCCAGCAGTCGGGACGAACGGGAGTACGAGCAGTACTTC CASSRDEREYEQYF
. TRBJ2-5 TRBV5-1 . 14 TGCGCCAGCAGCCACCAAGCCGCGGGGGAGACCCAGTACTTC CASSHQAAGETQYF
few TRBJ2-7 TRBV20-1 . 15 TGCAGTGCTAGTCGGGCCGGGACGGATAAGAACGAGCAGTACTTC CSASRAGTDKNEQYF
. TRBJ2-1 TRBV7-2 . 13 TGTGCCAGCAGCTTGTCGTCTACAAGTGAGCAGTTCTTC CASSLSSTSEQFF
. TRBJ2-7 TRBV20-1 . 16 TGCAGTGTTCCCCCGCTTGCCGCGGGCCCCTACGAGAAGCAGTACTTC CSVPPLAAGPYEKQYF
. TRBJ2-2 TRBV7-9 . 16 TGTGCCAGCAGCCAGAGGGCTAGCGAGAACACCGGGGAGCTGTTTTTT CASSQRASENTGELFF
. TRBJ1-2 TRBV29-1 . 11 TGCAGCGTTGAACGATCTCTTGGCTACACCTTC CSVERSLGYTF
many TRBJ2-5 TRBV12-3/TRBV12-4 TRBD2 13 TGTGCCAGCACCCTAGCGGGAGGAGAGACCCAGTATTTC CASTLAGGETQYF
many TRBJ1-1 TRBV10-3 . 13 TGTGCCATCAGCCCCGAGGGGATGACTGAAGCTTTCTTT CAISPEGMTEAFF
. TRBJ2-1 TRBV12-3/TRBV12-4 . 14 TGTGCCAGCCGAGACAGCGCAGGGATCAATGAGCAGTTCTTC CASRDSAGINEQFF
few TRBJ2-4 TRBV7-9 TRBD2 14 TGTGCCAGCAGCTTAACCCAGGGAGGGGACATTCAGTACTTC CASSLTQGGDIQYF
. TRBJ2-1 TRBV6-1 . 14 TGTGCCAGCACCCCGAGTCAGGGCAATCCTGAGCAGTTCTTC CASTPSQGNPEQFF
. TRBJ2-1 TRBV11-2 TRBD2 14 TGTGCCAGCAGCCCGACATTGGGAGGGAATGAGCAGTTCTTC CASSPTLGGNEQFF
many TRBJ2-1 TRBV7-2 TRBD2 16 TGTGCCAGCAGCTTAGACCTAGCGGGATTAGGCAATGAGCAGTTCTTC CASSLDLAGLGNEQFF
few TRBJ2-6 TRBV3-1 . 18 TGTGCCAGCAGCCAGAGCGGGACACCATTCTCTGGGGCCAACGTCCTGACTTTC CASSQSGTPFSGANVLTF
many TRBJ2-3 TRBV9 . 14 TGTGCCAGCAGCGTAGAAGTGGGCACAGATACGCAGTATTTT CASSVEVGTDTQYF
. TRBJ2-1 TRBV29-1 . 10 TGCAGCGTGGCCTCGGGAGAGCAGTTCTTC CSVASGEQFF
. TRBJ2-2 TRBV15 . 17 TGTGCCACCAGCAGAGCGTTAGGACTACCCAACACCGGGGAGCTGTTTTTT CATSRALGLPNTGELFF
. TRBJ2-1 TRBV19 TRBD1 14 TGTGCCAGTAGACTGGGACAGGGTGCCAATGAGCAGTTCTTC CASRLGQGANEQFF
. TRBJ2-5 TRBV6-2/TRBV6-3 . 12 TGTGCCAGCAGACAGGATCAAGAGACCCAGTACTTC CASRQDQETQYF
. TRBJ1-5 TRBV3-1 . 14 TGTGCCAGCAGCCAAGGGGGTGCTAATCAGCCCCAGCATTTT CASSQGGANQPQHF
. TRBJ1-5 TRBV18 . 13 TGTGCCAGCTCACCGGGAGAAAATCAGCCCCAGCATTTT CASSPGENQPQHF
few TRBJ2-1 TRBV5-6 . 15 TGTGCCAGCACCTCGAGTGGGCGGGAATACAATGAGCAGTTCTTC CASTSSGREYNEQFF